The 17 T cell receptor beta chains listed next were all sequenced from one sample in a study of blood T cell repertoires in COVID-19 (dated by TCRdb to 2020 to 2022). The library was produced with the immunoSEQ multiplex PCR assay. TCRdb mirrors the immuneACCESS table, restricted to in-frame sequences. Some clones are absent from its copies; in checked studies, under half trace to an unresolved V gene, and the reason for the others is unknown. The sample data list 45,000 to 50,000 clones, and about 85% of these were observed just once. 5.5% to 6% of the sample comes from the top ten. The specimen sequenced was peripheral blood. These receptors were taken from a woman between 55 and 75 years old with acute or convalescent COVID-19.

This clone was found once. The CDR3 spells CASSPSGLGSYEQYF. CDR3 DNA: TGTGCCAGCAGCCCGTCGGGACTAGGGTCCTACGAGCAGTACTTC. V usage is TRBV7-2 and J usage is TRBJ2-7; TRBD2 aligns across 8 bases. The V gene end was trimmed by 5 bases and the J gene end by 1 base; junction bases not matched to a gene: 7. The CDR3 contains 15 residues. Looked up from germline, CDR1 is SGHTA and CDR2 is FQGNSA.

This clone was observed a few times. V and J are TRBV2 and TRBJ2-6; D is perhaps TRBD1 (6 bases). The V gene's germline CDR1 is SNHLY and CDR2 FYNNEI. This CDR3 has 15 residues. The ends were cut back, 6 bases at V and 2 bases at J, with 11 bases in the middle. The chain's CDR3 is CASRLQGPGANVLTF. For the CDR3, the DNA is TGTGCCAGCAGGCTACAGGGTCCTGGGGCCAACGTCCTGACTTTC.

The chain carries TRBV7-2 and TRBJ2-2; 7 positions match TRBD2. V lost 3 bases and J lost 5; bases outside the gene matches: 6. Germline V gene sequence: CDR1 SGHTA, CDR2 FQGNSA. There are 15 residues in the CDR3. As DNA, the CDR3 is TGTGCCAGCAGCTTCCTAGCGGACGGGACCGGGGAGCTGTTTTTT. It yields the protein CASSFLADGTGELFF.

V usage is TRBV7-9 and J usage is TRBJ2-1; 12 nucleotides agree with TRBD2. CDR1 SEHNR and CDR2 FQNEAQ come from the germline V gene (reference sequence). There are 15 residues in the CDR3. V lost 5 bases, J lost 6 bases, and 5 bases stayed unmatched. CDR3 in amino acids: CASSPLAGGSNEQFF. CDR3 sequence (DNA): TGTGCCAGCAGCCCACTAGCGGGAGGTTCCAATGAGCAGTTCTTC.

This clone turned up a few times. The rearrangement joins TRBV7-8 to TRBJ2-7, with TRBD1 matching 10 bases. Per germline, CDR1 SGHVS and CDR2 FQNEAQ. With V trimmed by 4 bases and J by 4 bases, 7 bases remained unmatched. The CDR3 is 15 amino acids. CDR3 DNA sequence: TGTGCCAGCAGCTCGCACCGGGACAGGGGTTACGAGCAGTACTTC. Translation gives CASSSHRDRGYEQYF.

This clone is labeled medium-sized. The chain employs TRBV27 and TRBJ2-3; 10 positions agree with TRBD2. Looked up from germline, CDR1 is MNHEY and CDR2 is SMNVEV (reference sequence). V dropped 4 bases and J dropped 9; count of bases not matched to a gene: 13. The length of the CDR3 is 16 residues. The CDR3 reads CASSWVLSGGKGTQYF. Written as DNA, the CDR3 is TGTGCCAGCAGTTGGGTTCTTAGCGGGGGGAAGGGGACGCAGTATTTT.

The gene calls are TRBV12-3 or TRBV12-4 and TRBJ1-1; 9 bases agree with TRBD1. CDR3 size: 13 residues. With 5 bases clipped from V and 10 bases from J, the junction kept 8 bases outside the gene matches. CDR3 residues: CASSPVRGQGAFF. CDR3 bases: TGTGCCAGCAGTCCCGTAAGGGGACAGGGAGCTTTCTTT.

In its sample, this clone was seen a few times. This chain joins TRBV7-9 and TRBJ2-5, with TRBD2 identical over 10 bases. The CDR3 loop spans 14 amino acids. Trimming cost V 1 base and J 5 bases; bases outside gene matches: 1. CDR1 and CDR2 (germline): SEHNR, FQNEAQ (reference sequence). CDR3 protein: CASSLGGLAETQYF. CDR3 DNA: TGTGCCAGCAGCTTAGGGGGACTAGCGGAGACCCAGTACTTC.

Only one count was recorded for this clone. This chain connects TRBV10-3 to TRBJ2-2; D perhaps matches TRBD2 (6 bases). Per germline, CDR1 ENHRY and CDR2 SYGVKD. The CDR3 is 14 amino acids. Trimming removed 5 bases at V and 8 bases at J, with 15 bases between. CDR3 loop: CAISWDGGEGELFF. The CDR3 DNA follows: TGTGCCATCAGTTGGGATGGCGGGGAAGGGGAGCTGTTTTTT.

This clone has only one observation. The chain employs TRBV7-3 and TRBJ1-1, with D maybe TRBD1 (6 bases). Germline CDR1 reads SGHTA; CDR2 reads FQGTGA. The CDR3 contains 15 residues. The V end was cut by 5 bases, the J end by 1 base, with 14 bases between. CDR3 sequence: CASSPDPTGNTEAFF. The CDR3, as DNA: TGTGCCAGCAGCCCGGATCCGACAGGGAACACTGAAGCTTTCTTT.

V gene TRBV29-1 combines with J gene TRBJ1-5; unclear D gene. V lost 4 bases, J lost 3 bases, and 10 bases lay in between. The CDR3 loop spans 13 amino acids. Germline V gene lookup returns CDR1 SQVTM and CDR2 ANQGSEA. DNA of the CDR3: TGCAGCGTTGCAACAGCCTACAATCAGCCCCAGCATTTT. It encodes CSVATAYNQPQHF.

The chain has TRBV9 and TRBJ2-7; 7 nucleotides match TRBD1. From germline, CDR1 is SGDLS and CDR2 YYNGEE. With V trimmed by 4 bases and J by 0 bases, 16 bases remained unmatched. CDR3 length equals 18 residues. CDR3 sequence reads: CASSPICRDSPSSYEQYF. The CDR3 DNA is TGTGCCAGCAGCCCGATATGCCGGGACAGCCCTTCCTCCTACGAGCAGTACTTC.

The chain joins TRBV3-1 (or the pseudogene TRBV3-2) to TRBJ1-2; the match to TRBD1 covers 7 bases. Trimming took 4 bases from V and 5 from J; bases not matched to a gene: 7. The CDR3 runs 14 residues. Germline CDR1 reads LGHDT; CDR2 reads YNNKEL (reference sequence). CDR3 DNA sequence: TGTGCCAGCAGCCGCCGGGACAGCACTTATGGCTACACCTTC. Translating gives CASSRRDSTYGYTF.

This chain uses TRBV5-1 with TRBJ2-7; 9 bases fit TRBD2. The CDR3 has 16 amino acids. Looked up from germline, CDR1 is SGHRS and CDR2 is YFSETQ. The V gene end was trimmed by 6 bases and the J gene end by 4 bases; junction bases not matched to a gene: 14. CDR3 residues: CASTWREGLKRYEQYF. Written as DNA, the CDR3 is TGCGCCAGCACCTGGCGGGAGGGCCTAAAACGGTACGAGCAGTACTTC.

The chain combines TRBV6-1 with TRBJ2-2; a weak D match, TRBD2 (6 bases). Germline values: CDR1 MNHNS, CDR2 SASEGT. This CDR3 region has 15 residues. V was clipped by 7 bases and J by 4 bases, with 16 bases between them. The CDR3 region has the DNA TGTGCCAGCACCCAGAGGAGGGAGCCCACCGGGGAGCTGTTTTTT. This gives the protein CASTQRREPTGELFF.

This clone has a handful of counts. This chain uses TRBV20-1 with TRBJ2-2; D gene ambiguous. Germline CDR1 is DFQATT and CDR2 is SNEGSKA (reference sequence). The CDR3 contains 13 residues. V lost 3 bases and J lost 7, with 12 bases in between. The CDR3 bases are TGCAGTGCTAGTCGAACAGTCGTCGGGGAGCTGTTTTTT. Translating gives CSASRTVVGELFF.

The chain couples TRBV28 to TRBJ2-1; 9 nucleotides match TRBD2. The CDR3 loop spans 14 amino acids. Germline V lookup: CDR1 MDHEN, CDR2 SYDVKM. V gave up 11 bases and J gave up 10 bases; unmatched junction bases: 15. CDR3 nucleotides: TGTGCCTGTAGCGGGAGCGGGAGGTTCCGGGAGCAGTTCTTC. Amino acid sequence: CACSGSGRFREQFF. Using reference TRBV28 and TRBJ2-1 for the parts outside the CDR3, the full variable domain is DVKVTQSSRYLVKRTGEKVFLECVQDMDHENMFWYRQDPGLGLRLIYFSYDVKMKEKGDIPEGYSVSREKKERFSLILESASTNQTSMYLCACSGSGRFREQFFGPGTRLTVL.